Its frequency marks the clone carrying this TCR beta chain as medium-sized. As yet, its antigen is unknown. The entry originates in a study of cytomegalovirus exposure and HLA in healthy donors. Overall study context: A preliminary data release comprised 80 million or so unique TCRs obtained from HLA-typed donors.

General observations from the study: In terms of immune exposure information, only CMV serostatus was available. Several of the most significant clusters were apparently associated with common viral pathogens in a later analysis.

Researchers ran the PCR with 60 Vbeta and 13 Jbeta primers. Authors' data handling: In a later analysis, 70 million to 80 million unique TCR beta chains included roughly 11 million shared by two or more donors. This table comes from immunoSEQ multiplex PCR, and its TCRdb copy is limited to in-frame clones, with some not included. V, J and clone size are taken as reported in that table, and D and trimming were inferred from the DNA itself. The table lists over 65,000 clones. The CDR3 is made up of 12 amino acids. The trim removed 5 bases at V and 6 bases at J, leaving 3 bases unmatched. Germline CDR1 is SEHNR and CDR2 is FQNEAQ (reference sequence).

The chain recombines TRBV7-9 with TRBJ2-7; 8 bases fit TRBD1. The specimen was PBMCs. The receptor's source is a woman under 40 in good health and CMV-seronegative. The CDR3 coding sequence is TGTGCCAGCAGCGACACAGGGGGCGAGCAGTACTTC. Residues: CASSDTGGEQYF.